The source of this T cell receptor beta chain is a study of Graves' ophthalmopathy and Graves' hyperthyroidism. Background on the study: Peripheral blood (taken before any treatment) was collected at initial diagnosis.

Broader study findings: The authors also found most expanded thyroid clonotypes above 0.001 frequency in blood. Ophthalmopathy progression prediction by the model yielded a sensitivity of 60% to 71% and a specificity of about 72%.

PBMCs were density-gradient isolated from roughly 10 ml fresh blood. Points on this clonotype: Antigen unknown.

Amplification of TCR beta CDR3 regions used RNA transcripts. First-round RT-PCR with HTBI primers preceded a second-round multiplex PCR. TCRdb analysed the multiplex PCR reads with MiXCR anew, one entry per CDR3 protein. The profile shows over 650,000 distinct CDR3 sequences, roughly two fifths of them singletons. The germline V gene has CDR1 SGDLS and CDR2 YYNGEE. The CDR3 spans 14 residues. After removal of 1 base from V and 7 bases from J, the junction contained 3 bases not matched to a gene. This sequence joins TRBV9 and TRBJ2-2; 8 nucleotides match TRBD2. This TCR was recovered from an adult man with Graves' ophthalmopathy. Sequenced material: peripheral blood. CDR3 region: CASSVKAGVGELFF. The CDR3 DNA is TGTGCCAGCAGCGTAAAAGCGGGAGTCGGGGAGCTGTTTTTT.